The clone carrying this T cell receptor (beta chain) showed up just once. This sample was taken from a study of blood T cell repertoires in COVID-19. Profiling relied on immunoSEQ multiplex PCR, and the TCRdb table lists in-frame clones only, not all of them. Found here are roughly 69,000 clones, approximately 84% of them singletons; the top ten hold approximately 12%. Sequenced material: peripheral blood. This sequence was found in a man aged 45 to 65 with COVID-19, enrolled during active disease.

The CDR3 loop reads CASSLVGGYGYTF. Written as DNA, the CDR3 is TGTGCCAGCAGCTTAGTCGGGGGCTATGGCTACACCTTC. The V gene is TRBV7-2, the J gene TRBJ1-2, with D tentatively TRBD1 (5 bases). The CDR3 runs 13 residues. The germline V gene encodes CDR1 SGHTA and CDR2 FQGNSA. Trimming cost V 1 base and J 4 bases, with 7 bases left between them.